This is a list of T cell receptor beta chains from one sample in a study of blood T cell repertoires in COVID-19. TCRdb's copy holds only in-frame clones and misses some; the assay was immunoSEQ multiplex PCR. The sample records 140,000 to 150,000 clones, around 81% being singletons. Specimen: peripheral blood. These receptors came from a woman aged 40 to 49 with active or convalescent COVID-19. Each CDR3 is given with its conserved first and last residue. A D gene is named only where the DNA matches it firmly. Where a row states a size, it is once, few, many or the class of an expanded clone; other rows omit it.

clone_size,v_call,j_call,d_call,cdr3_nt,cdr3_aa
-,TRBV28,TRBJ1-6,-,TGTGCCAGCAGTTCGGACAGTGTTGGCTCACCCCTCCACTTT,CASSSDSVGSPLHF
-,TRBV29-1,TRBJ2-3,-,TGCAGCGTTGACGCCCCGGGACACCGTAGCACAGATACGCAGTATTTT,CSVDAPGHRSTDTQYF
once,TRBV6-5,TRBJ1-2,-,TGTGCCAGCAGTTACGGGGGCGGAAACTATGGCTACACCTTC,CASSYGGGNYGYTF
-,TRBV7-9,TRBJ1-2,-,TGTGCCAGCAGCTTTACCGGGTCTAACTATGGCTACACCTTC,CASSFTGSNYGYTF
-,TRBV18,TRBJ2-2,-,TGTGCCAGCTCACCTGATTTACCGGGCGGGGAGCTGTTTTTT,CASSPDLPGGELFF
few,TRBV25-1,TRBJ1-4,-,TGTGCCAGCACCCGAACGGGGGGGGCTAATGAAAAACTGTTTTTT,CASTRTGGANEKLFF
-,TRBV24-1,TRBJ1-2,-,TGTGCCACCAGGCCAGACAACTCGCGCGGCTACACCTTC,CATRPDNSRGYTF
-,TRBV2,TRBJ2-7,TRBD1,TGTGCCAGCCGGGACAGGCAACCGTCCTACGAGCAGTACTTC,CASRDRQPSYEQYF
-,TRBV20-1,TRBJ2-7,TRBD2,TGCAGTGCTAGTAACCTAGCGGCTTCATCCTACGAGCAGTACTTC,CSASNLAASSYEQYF
-,TRBV6-2/TRBV6-3,TRBJ1-1,TRBD1,TGTGCCAGCAGTCCCTTTCGGGACAGGGCCCCTGAAGCTTTCTTT,CASSPFRDRAPEAFF
-,TRBV3-1/TRBV3-2,TRBJ1-2,-,TGTGCCAGCAGCCAAGAGGGAACAGGGCTTGTAGTTGGCTACACCTTC,CASSQEGTGLVVGYTF
-,TRBV7-2,TRBJ2-2,TRBD2,TGTGCCAGCAGCTTTCTCCGGTTGCGGGGGACCGGGGAGCTGTTTTTT,CASSFLRLRGTGELFF
few,TRBV27,TRBJ1-5,TRBD1,TGTGCCAGCGCCAAGGACAGGTTTAATAGCAATCAGCCCCAGCATTTT,CASAKDRFNSNQPQHF
-,TRBV10-1,TRBJ2-2,-,TGCGCCAGTGCTAGCGTAAGCGCCGGGGAGCTGTTTTTT,CASASVSAGELFF
-,TRBV5-1,TRBJ2-3,-,TGCGCCAGCAGCTTGGGGCATAGCACAGATACGCAGTATTTT,CASSLGHSTDTQYF
once,TRBV6-1,TRBJ2-2,-,TGTGCCAGCAGTGAAGGGGTCAGGGGGGTCCTGTTTTTT,CASSEGVRGVLFF
-,TRBV10-3,TRBJ1-3,-,TGTGCCATCAGTGGAACTCACCCCCAGGGTATCGTAAACACCATATATTTT,CAISGTHPQGIVNTIYF
few,TRBV6-5,TRBJ2-3,-,TGTGCCAGCAGTTTCAGTTCGACAGATACGCAGTATTTT,CASSFSSTDTQYF
once,TRBV29-1,TRBJ1-3,-,TGCAGCGTCGGGGGACTGACATCTGGAAACACCATATATTTT,CSVGGLTSGNTIYF
-,TRBV4-1,TRBJ2-1,TRBD2,TGCGCCAGCAGCCAAGATCATGGGACTAGCGGCAACAATGAGCAGTTCTTC,CASSQDHGTSGNNEQFF
-,TRBV5-1,TRBJ2-7,-,TGCGCCAGCAGCTTGCCCCCCGCGAGGGAGTTCTCCTACGAGCAGTACTTC,CASSLPPAREFSYEQYF
-,TRBV10-3,TRBJ2-7,TRBD2,TGTGCCATCAGGGGGACTAGCGAAACCTACGAGCAGTACTTC,CAIRGTSETYEQYF
-,TRBV6-5,TRBJ2-4,TRBD1,TGTGCCAGCAGCCTGGACAGGAGGGCCAAAAACATTCAGTACTTC,CASSLDRRAKNIQYF